This is a list of T cell receptor beta chains from one sample in a study of T cells after yellow fever vaccination. TCRdb passed the 5' RACE reads through MiXCR, listing each CDR3 protein once. The profile shows about 340,000 distinct CDR3 sequences, roughly 8.7% of them singletons. This specimen consisted of PBMCs, obtained on the day of the first yellow fever vaccination. Every receptor here comes from a man between 18 and 29 years old who received the YFV17D yellow fever vaccine. Each CDR3 is given with its conserved first and last residue. The D gene is left open where the match is weak. Size is stated for part of the rows, as once, few or many counts, or as a class when the clone is expanded.

clone_size j_call v_call d_call cdr3_aa cdr3_nt
few TRBJ1-6 TRBV6-2/TRBV6-3 - CASSYSRPFYSPLHF TGTGCCAGCAGTTACTCGCGGCCGTTCTATTCACCCCTCCACTTT
many TRBJ1-5 TRBV4-1 TRBD1 CASSPRDSRNQPQHF TGCGCCAGCAGCCCCAGGGACAGCAGGAATCAGCCCCAGCATTTT
- TRBJ1-6 TRBV7-2 TRBD1 CASSPSRGQGGNSPLHF TGTGCCAGCAGCCCTAGCCGGGGACAGGGAGGGAATTCACCCCTCCACTTT
few TRBJ2-5 TRBV28 - CASSFNPTRETQYF TGTGCCAGCAGTTTCAACCCTACACGTGAGACCCAGTACTTC
few TRBJ1-4 TRBV5-5 - CASSFGGGRGEKLFF TGTGCCAGCAGCTTCGGCGGGGGGCGAGGGGAAAAACTGTTTTTT
few TRBJ2-1 TRBV7-6 TRBD1 CASSQTGERNEQFF TGTGCCAGCAGCCAGACAGGGGAAAGGAATGAGCAGTTCTTC
- TRBJ1-5 TRBV15 TRBD1 CATSRDRVQPQHF TGTGCCACCAGCAGGGACAGGGTTCAGCCCCAGCATTTT
few TRBJ2-7 TRBV11-2 - CASSLIGRYYEQYF TGTGCCAGCAGCTTGATAGGGCGGTACTACGAGCAGTACTTC
- TRBJ2-3 TRBV3-1 TRBD2 CASSPVTSGPADTQYF TGTGCCAGCAGCCCGGTGACTAGCGGGCCTGCGGATACGCAGTATTTT
- TRBJ2-1 TRBV6-1 - CASRLADYNEQFF TGTGCCAGCAGGCTAGCCGACTACAATGAGCAGTTCTTC
- TRBJ2-2 TRBV19 - CASSIGQNWYTGELFF TGTGCCAGTAGTATCGGGCAGAATTGGTACACCGGGGAGCTGTTTTTT
- TRBJ2-3 TRBV12-3/TRBV12-4 - CASQMGGTDTQYF TGTGCCTCCCAAATGGGGGGCACAGATACGCAGTATTTT
many TRBJ2-1 TRBV6-4 - CASSDSHEGGSYNEQFF TGTGCCAGCAGTGACTCGCACGAGGGGGGCTCCTACAATGAGCAGTTCTTC
- TRBJ1-3 TRBV12-3/TRBV12-4 TRBD1 CASQAGGFNTIYF TGTGCCAGCCAGGCAGGGGGTTTCAACACCATATATTTT
- TRBJ2-7 TRBV20-1 - CCAMGERWGSLREQYF TGCTGCGCTATGGGGGAACGTTGGGGATCTCTACGTGAGCAGTACTTC
many TRBJ1-6 TRBV5-4 - CASSPPGEVGYSPLHF TGTGCCAGCAGCCCCCCGGGGGAAGTCGGATATTCACCCCTCCACTTT
- TRBJ2-5 TRBV5-1 TRBD1 CASSLARTGSETQYF TGCGCCAGCAGCTTGGCTAGGACAGGATCAGAGACCCAGTACTTC
- TRBJ2-3 TRBV6-1 TRBD2 CVRGGGGADTQYF TGTGTTCGCGGTGGCGGGGGAGCAGATACGCAGTATTTT
- TRBJ2-5 TRBV20-1 TRBD2 CSARRDGGETQYF TGCAGTGCTAGGCGGGACGGGGGGGAGACCCAGTACTTC
- TRBJ1-1 TRBV2 TRBD1 CASSRDRVRTEAFF TGTGCCAGCAGCAGGGACAGGGTACGCACTGAAGCTTTCTTT
few TRBJ1-1 TRBV20-1 - CSARDPRTVNTEAFF TGCAGTGCTAGAGATCCAAGGACAGTTAACACTGAAGCTTTCTTT
few TRBJ2-3 TRBV20-1 - CSARDADTQYF TGCAGTGCTAGAGACGCAGATACGCAGTATTTT
few TRBJ2-1 TRBV5-1 TRBD2 CASSLGGLAGSNEQFF TGCGCCAGCAGCTTAGGTGGTCTAGCGGGGTCCAATGAGCAGTTCTTC
- TRBJ1-5 TRBV7-9 TRBD1 CASSLSGTGGSQPQHF TGTGCCAGCAGCTTATCAGGGACAGGGGGGAGTCAGCCCCAGCATTTT
- TRBJ2-1 TRBV11-2 TRBD2 CASSVRLAGAYNEQFF TGTGCCAGCAGCGTAAGACTAGCGGGAGCCTACAATGAGCAGTTCTTC
many TRBJ1-6 TRBV4-3 - CASSQELGSSYNSPLHF TGCGCCAGCAGCCAAGAATTGGGGAGCTCCTATAATTCACCCCTCCACTTT
few TRBJ1-1 TRBV5-1 - CASSFSSALPQGNTEAFF TGCGCCAGCAGCTTCTCCTCCGCCCTACCCCAGGGGAACACTGAAGCTTTCTTT
few TRBJ2-1 TRBV5-1 TRBD1 CASSLDRRTGAINNEQFF TGCGCCAGCAGCCTAGACCGACGGACAGGGGCGATAAACAATGAGCAGTTCTTC
once TRBJ2-1 TRBV29-1 - CSVSNQSNEQFF TGCAGCGTTAGTAACCAGAGCAATGAGCAGTTCTTC
few TRBJ2-3 TRBV5-8 - CASRKVGADTQYF TGTGCCAGCAGGAAGGTGGGAGCAGATACGCAGTATTTT
few TRBJ1-6 TRBV7-9 - CASSYEGGNSPLHF TGTGCCAGCAGCTATGAAGGGGGAAATTCACCCCTCCACTTT
many TRBJ2-5 TRBV6-2/TRBV6-3 - CASSYPIPPVGTDQETQYF TGTGCCAGCAGTTACCCAATTCCTCCGGTGGGCACAGACCAAGAGACCCAGTACTTC
once TRBJ1-2 TRBV7-2 - CASSLFPGSYTF TGTGCCAGCAGCTTATTCCCGGGCAGCTACACCTTC
- TRBJ2-3 TRBV4-1 - CASSQETQTDTQYF TGCGCCAGCAGCCAAGAAACGCAGACAGATACGCAGTATTTT
- TRBJ1-2 TRBV5-1 - CASSLFLNTGYTF TGCGCCAGCAGCTTGTTTTTAAACACTGGCTACACCTTC
many TRBJ1-1 TRBV6-2/TRBV6-3 - CASSYGRNTEAFF TGTGCCAGCAGTTACGGGCGGAACACTGAAGCTTTCTTT
- TRBJ2-3 TRBV11-1 TRBD1 CASSEYRQGSLTDTQYF TGTGCCAGCAGCGAATATCGACAGGGGTCACTCACAGATACGCAGTATTTT
- TRBJ2-1 TRBV6-1 TRBD2 CATRGGGNEQFF TGTGCCACACGGGGCGGGGGGAATGAGCAGTTCTTC
few TRBJ2-2 TRBV11-2 TRBD2 CASSSILAPGELFF TGTGCCAGCAGCTCTATACTAGCGCCCGGGGAGCTGTTTTTT
- TRBJ2-6 TRBV20-1 TRBD2 CSALAGGRSGANVLTF TGCAGTGCTCTAGCGGGGGGCCGCTCTGGGGCCAACGTCCTGACTTTC
- TRBJ2-2 TRBV11-3 TRBD1 CASSGRQGGTGELFF TGTGCCAGCAGCGGGCGACAGGGGGGCACCGGGGAGCTGTTTTTT
- TRBJ2-3 TRBV25-1 TRBD2 CASSPLSGGRTDTQYF TGTGCCAGCAGTCCCCTATCGGGGGGGCGCACAGATACGCAGTATTTT
- TRBJ1-5 TRBV15 - CATSIPEGNQPQHF TGTGCCACCAGCATACCTGAGGGCAATCAGCCCCAGCATTTT
many TRBJ1-5 TRBV4-2 TRBD1 CASSPWDRPNNQPQHF TGTGCCAGCAGCCCCTGGGACAGGCCGAACAATCAGCCCCAGCATTTT
- TRBJ1-3 TRBV5-1 TRBD1 CASSRAVGQGNGNTIYF TGCGCCAGCAGCCGAGCCGTGGGACAGGGGAATGGAAACACCATATATTTT
few TRBJ1-1 TRBV20-1 - CSALLPMNTEAFF TGCAGTGCTCTTCTTCCGATGAACACTGAAGCTTTCTTT